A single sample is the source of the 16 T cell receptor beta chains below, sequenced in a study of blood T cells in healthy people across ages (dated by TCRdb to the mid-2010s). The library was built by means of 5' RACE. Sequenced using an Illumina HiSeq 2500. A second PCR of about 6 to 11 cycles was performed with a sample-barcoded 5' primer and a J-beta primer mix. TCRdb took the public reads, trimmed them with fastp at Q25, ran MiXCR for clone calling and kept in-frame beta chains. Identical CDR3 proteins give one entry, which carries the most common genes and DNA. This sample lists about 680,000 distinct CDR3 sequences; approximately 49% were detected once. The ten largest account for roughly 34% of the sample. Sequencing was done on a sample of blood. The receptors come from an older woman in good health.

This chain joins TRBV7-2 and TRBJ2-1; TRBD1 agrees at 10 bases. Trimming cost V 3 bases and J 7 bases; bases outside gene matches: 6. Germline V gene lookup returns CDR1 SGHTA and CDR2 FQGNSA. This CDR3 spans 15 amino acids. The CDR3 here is CASSFRQGAENEQFF. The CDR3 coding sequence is TGTGCCAGCAGCTTCAGACAGGGGGCAGAGAATGAGCAGTTCTTC.

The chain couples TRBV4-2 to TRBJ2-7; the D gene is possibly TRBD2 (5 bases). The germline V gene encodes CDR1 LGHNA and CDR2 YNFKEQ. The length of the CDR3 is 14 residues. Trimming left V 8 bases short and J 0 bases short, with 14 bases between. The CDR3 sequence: CASGSGTFSYEQYF. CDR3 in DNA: TGTGCCAGCGGCAGCGGCACGTTCTCCTACGAGCAGTACTTC.

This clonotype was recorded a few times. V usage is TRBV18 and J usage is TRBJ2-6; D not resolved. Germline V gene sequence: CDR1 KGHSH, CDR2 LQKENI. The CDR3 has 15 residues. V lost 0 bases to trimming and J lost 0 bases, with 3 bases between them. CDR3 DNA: TGTGCCAGCTCACCACCGACCTCTGGGGCCAACGTCCTGACTTTC. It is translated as CASSPPTSGANVLTF.

The CDR3 protein is CASSTARDTQYF. CDR3 nucleotide sequence: TGTGCCAGCAGTACGGCCCGAGATACGCAGTATTTT. The chain is built from TRBV12-3 or TRBV12-4 and TRBJ2-3; D remains unclear. This CDR3 has 12 residues. The V and J ends lost 5 bases and 5 bases respectively, with 8 bases between them.

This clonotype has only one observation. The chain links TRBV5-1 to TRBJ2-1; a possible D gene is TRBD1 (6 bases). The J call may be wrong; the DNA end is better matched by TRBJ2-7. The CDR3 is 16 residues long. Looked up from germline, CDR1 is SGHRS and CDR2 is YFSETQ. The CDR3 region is CASSLEGDPSYNEQYF. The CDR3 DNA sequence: TGCGCCAGCAGCTTGGAGGGGGACCCCTCCTACAATGAGCAGTACTTC.

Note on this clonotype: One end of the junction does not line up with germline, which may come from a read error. CDR3 in DNA: TGTGCCAGCAGTTTACTTACCAGAGTTAGAGCAGATGCGCAGTATTTT. Residues: CASSLLTRVRADAQYF. The chain uses TRBV12-3 or TRBV12-4 and TRBJ2-3; no definite D call. The CDR3 totals 16 residues.

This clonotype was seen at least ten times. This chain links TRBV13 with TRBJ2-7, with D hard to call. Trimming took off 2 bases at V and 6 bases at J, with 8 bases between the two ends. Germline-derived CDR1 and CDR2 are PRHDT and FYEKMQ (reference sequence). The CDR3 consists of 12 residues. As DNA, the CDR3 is TGTGCCAGCAGCTTATACATCGGCGAGCAGTACTTC. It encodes CASSLYIGEQYF.

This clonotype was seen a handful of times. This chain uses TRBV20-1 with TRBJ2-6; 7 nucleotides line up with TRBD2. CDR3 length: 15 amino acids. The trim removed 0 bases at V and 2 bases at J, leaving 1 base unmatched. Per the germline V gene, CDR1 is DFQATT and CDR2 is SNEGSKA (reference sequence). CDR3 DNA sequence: TGCAGTGCTAGAGATGGGAGGGCTGGGGCCAACGTCCTGACTTTC. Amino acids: CSARDGRAGANVLTF.

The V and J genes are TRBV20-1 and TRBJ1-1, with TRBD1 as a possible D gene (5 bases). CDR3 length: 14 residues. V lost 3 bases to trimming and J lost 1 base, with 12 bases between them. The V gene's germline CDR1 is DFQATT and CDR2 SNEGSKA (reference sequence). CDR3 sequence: CSARPPGRNTEAFF. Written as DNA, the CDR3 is TGCAGTGCTAGGCCACCAGGGCGGAACACTGAAGCTTTCTTT.

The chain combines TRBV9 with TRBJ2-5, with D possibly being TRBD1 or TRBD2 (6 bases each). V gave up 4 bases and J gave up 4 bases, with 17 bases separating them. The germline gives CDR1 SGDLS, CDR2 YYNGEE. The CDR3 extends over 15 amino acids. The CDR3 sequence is CASSPHPGEAETQYF. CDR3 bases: TGTGCCAGCAGCCCCCACCCAGGGGAGGCAGAGACCCAGTACTTC.

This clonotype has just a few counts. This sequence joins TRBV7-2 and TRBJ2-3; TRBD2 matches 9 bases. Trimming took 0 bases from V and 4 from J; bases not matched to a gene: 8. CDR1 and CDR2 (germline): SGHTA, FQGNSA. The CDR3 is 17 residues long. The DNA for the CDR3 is TGTGCCAGCAGCTTAGCGCTTATTAGCGGGAGTTCAGATACGCAGTATTTT. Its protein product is CASSLALISGSSDTQYF.

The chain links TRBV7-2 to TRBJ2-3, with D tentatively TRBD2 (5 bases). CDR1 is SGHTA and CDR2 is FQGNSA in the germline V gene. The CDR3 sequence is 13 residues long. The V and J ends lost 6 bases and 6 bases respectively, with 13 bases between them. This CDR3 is CTSRPTSFDTQYF. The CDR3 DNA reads TGTACCAGCAGACCCACTAGTTTTGATACGCAGTATTTT.

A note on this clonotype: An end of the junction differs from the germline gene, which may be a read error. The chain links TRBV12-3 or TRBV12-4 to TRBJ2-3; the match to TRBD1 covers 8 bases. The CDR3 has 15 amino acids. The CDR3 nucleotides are TGTGCCAGCAGTCTTGACAGGGGTATCACAGATACGCAATATTTT. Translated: CASSLDRGITDTQYF.

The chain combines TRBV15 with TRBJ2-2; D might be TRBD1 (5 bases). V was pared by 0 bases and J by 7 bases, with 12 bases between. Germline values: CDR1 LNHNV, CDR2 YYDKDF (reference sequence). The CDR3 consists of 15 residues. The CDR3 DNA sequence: TGTGCCACCAGCAGAGATCAGGACACGGACGGGGAGCTGTTTTTT. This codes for CATSRDQDTDGELFF.

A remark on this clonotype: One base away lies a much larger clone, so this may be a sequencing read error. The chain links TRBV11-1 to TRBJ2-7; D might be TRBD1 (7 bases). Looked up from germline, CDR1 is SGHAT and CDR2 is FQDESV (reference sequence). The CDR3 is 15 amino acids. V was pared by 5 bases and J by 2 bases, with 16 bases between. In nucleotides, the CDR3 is TGTGCCAGCAGCCACATGCGGGACAGAGCCTACGAGCAGTACTTC. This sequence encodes CASSHMRDRAYEQYF.

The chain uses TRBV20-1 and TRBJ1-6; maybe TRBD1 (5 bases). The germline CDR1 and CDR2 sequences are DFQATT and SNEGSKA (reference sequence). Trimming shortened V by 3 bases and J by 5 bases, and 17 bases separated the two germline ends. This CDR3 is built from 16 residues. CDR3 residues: CSARARGRKDNSPLHF. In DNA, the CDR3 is TGCAGTGCTAGGGCTCGGGGGAGAAAGGATAATTCACCCCTCCACTTT.